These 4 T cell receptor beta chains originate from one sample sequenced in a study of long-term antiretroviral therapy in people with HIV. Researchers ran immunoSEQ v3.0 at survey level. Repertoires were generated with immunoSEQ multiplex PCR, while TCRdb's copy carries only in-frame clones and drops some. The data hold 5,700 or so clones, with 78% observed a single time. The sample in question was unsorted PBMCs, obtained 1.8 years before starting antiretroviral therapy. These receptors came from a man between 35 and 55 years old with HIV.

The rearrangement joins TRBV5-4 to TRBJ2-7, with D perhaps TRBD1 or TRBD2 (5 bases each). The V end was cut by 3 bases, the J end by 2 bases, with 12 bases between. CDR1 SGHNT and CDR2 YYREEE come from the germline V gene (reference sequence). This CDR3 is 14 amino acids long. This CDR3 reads CASSSTGRPYEQYF. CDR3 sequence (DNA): TGTGCCAGCAGCTCCACGGGGCGCCCCTACGAGCAGTACTTC.

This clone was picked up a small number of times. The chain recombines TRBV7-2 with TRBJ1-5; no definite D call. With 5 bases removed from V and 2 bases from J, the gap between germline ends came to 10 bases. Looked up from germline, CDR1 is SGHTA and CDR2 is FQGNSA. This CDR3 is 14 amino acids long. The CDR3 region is CASSQRAGNQPQHF. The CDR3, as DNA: TGTGCCAGCAGCCAGAGGGCAGGCAATCAGCCCCAGCATTTT.

The CDR3 region has the DNA TGTGCCAGCAGCTCTAACACAGATACGCAGTATTTT. It encodes CASSSNTDTQYF. The V call is TRBV11-2, the J call TRBJ2-3; no firm D call. From germline, CDR1 is SGHAT and CDR2 FQNNGV. V lost 4 bases, J lost 2 bases, and 4 bases lay in between. The CDR3 has 12 residues.

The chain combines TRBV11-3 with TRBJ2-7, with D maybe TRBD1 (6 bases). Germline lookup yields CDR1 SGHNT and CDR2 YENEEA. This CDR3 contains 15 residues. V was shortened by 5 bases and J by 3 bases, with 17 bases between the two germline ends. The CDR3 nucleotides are TGTGCCAGCAGCCCAACGAGGGGACAAGACTACGAGCAGTACTTC. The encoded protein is CASSPTRGQDYEQYF.